One and the same sample provided the 17 T cell receptor beta chains below, sequenced in a study of neurological immune-mediated disorders. The time point was: longitudinal time-point 3. TCRdb re-analysed the 5' RACE reads in MiXCR, keeping a single row per CDR3 protein. The table includes approximately 45,000 distinct CDR3 sequences, around an eighth detected once. Material: PBMCs. The receptors here all came from a man aged 30 to 39 in good health.

This clonotype was counted at least ten times. Germline and junction disagree at one end, which may indicate a read error. The V gene is TRBV9, the J gene TRBJ2-3, with TRBD1 as a possible D gene (6 bases). The CDR3 loop spans 16 amino acids. CDR1 is SGDLS, CDR2 YYNGEE, per germline. CDR3 in amino acids: CTSSPGTIEITDTQYF. In DNA form, the CDR3 reads TGTACCAGCAGCCCCGGGACAATCGAGATCACAGATACGCAGTATTTT.

This clonotype was recorded at least ten times. The chain carries TRBV30 and TRBJ2-1; TRBD2 is a possible D gene (6 bases). Germline-derived CDR1 and CDR2 are GTSNPN and SVGIG (reference sequence). The length of the CDR3 is 15 residues. Trimming took off 5 bases at V and 5 bases at J, with 19 bases between the two ends. Here the CDR3 reads CAWSQAAGLHNEQFF. The CDR3, as DNA: TGTGCCTGGTCTCAGGCAGCGGGCCTCCACAATGAGCAGTTCTTC.

The sample holds many counts of this clonotype. The chain uses TRBV12-3 or TRBV12-4 and TRBJ2-6; unclear D gene. V was pared by 7 bases and J by 0 bases, with 7 bases between. The CDR3 spans 14 residues. The CDR3 nucleotides read TGTGCCAGCACCAGGATCTCTGGGGCCAACGTCCTGACTTTC. It yields the protein CASTRISGANVLTF.

This rearrangement joins TRBV12-3 or TRBV12-4 to TRBJ1-1; the match to TRBD1 covers 8 bases. The trim removed 4 bases at V and 6 bases at J, leaving 4 bases unmatched. The CDR3 sequence is 13 residues long. CDR3 residues: CASSSGGDAEAFF. DNA for the CDR3: TGTGCCAGCAGTTCAGGGGGCGACGCTGAAGCTTTCTTT.

This clonotype was counted at least ten times. The J gene is TRBJ2-3, the V gene TRBV27; no clear D. The CDR3 has 16 amino acids. The germline V and J ends were trimmed by 1 base and 0 bases, with 11 bases remaining between them. Germline CDR1 reads MNHEY; CDR2 reads SMNVEV (reference sequence). The CDR3 region has the DNA TGTGCCAGCAGTTTATGGGAAACAGCTAGCACAGATACGCAGTATTTT. This gives the protein CASSLWETASTDTQYF.

This chain connects TRBV6-6 to TRBJ2-1, with no clear D. Germline V lookup: CDR1 MNHNY, CDR2 SVGAGI (reference sequence). The CDR3 covers 16 residues. Trimming took 0 bases from V and 3 from J, leaving 12 bases between them. CDR3 amino acids: CASSYSNSPYYNEQFF. Here the CDR3 DNA reads TGTGCCAGCAGTTACTCAAATAGTCCCTACTACAATGAGCAGTTCTTC.

V is TRBV6-6 and J is TRBJ2-1, with TRBD2 matching 10 bases. The CDR3 totals 15 residues. Trimming at V came to 5 bases and at J to 9 bases, leaving 10 bases not matched to a gene. CDR1 and CDR2 (germline): MNHNY, SVGAGI (reference sequence). CDR3 loop: CASSKREGLNGEQFF. CDR3 DNA sequence: TGTGCCAGCAGTAAGCGGGAGGGCCTAAACGGTGAGCAGTTCTTC.

This clonotype was recorded many times. The genes are TRBV12-3 or TRBV12-4 and TRBJ1-5; D remains ambiguous. This CDR3 has 14 residues. Trimming cost V 8 bases and J 5 bases, with 16 bases left between them. The chain's CDR3 is CASSLDSRYQPQHF. DNA for the CDR3: TGTGCCAGCTCCCTAGACTCACGGTATCAGCCCCAGCATTTT.

This clonotype was found many times. J is TRBJ2-2 and V is TRBV9; TRBD2 matches at 15 bases. The CDR3 has 18 amino acids. The V and J ends lost 2 bases and 5 bases, in that order; junction bases with no gene match: 7. Germline assignment: CDR1 SGDLS and CDR2 YYNGEE. The CDR3 region is CASSVPGLAGGGTGELFF. The CDR3, as DNA: TGTGCCAGCAGCGTTCCGGGACTAGCGGGAGGAGGAACCGGGGAGCTGTTTTTT.

The V call is TRBV7-2, the J call TRBJ1-1; 8 bases align to TRBD1. CDR3 length: 15 amino acids. CDR1 and CDR2 (germline): SGHTA, FQGNSA. Trimming took 5 bases from V and 2 from J; bases not matched to a gene: 7. The DNA of the CDR3 is TGTGCCAGCAGCACCAAAGGGACAGGCAACACTGAAGCTTTCTTT. Its protein product is CASSTKGTGNTEAFF. The entire variable domain, with the rest obtained from reference TRBV7-2 and TRBJ1-1, is as follows: GAGVSQSPSNKVTEKGKDVELRCDPISGHTALYWYRQSLGQGLEFLIYFQGNSAPDKSGLPSDRFSAERTGGSVSTLTIQRTQQEDSAVYLCASSTKGTGNTEAFFGQGTRLTVV.

This clonotype was detected many times. V gene TRBV5-1 combines with J gene TRBJ2-7, with D unresolved. This CDR3 region has 16 residues. Germline-derived CDR1 and CDR2 are SGHRS and YFSETQ. V was shortened by 4 bases and J by 3 bases, with 20 bases between the two germline ends. The CDR3 sequence is CASSLHSGSRNYEQYF. DNA for the CDR3: TGCGCCAGCAGCCTACACTCCGGGTCGAGAAACTACGAGCAGTACTTC.

This clonotype has ten or more counts. The chain employs TRBV28 and TRBJ1-1; unclear D gene. The V end was cut by 4 bases, the J end by 3 bases, with 6 bases between. There are 12 residues in the CDR3. CDR1 MDHEN and CDR2 SYDVKM come from the germline V gene. The DNA for the CDR3 is TGTGCCAGCAGTTCCCAGGACACTGAAGCTTTCTTT. Its protein is CASSSQDTEAFF.

This clonotype was recorded at least ten times. The chain combines TRBV20-1 with TRBJ2-1; the match to TRBD2 covers 12 bases. Germline lookup yields CDR1 DFQATT and CDR2 SNEGSKA (reference sequence). V lost 0 bases to trimming and J lost 10 bases; unmatched junction nucleotides: 10. This CDR3 has 16 amino acids. The CDR3 is CSARDDGTSGRPEQFF. CDR3 coding DNA: TGCAGTGCTAGAGATGACGGAACTAGCGGGAGGCCCGAGCAGTTCTTC.

The sample holds many counts of this clonotype. J is TRBJ2-1 and V is TRBV5-6; D gene uncertain. Germline CDR1 SGHDT, CDR2 YYEEEE. There are 14 residues in the CDR3. Trimming shortened V by 0 bases and J by 5 bases, and 9 bases separated the two germline ends. This chain's CDR3 is CASSLEPKNNEQFF. CDR3 bases: TGTGCCAGCAGCTTGGAACCGAAAAACAATGAGCAGTTCTTC.

Ten or more counts support this clonotype. Lacking the conserved final phenylalanine or tryptophan, this CDR3 likely reflects a read error. The rearrangement joins TRBV6-5 to TRBJ2-5; a possible D gene is TRBD2 (6 bases). Germline CDR1 and CDR2: MNHEY and SVGAGI. The length of the CDR3 is 16 residues. With 0 bases removed from V and 7 bases from J, the gap between germline ends came to 18 bases. The chain's CDR3 is CASSYSVGAGSRTQYS. CDR3 DNA: TGTGCCAGCAGTTACTCAGTGGGAGCGGGTAGTAGGACCCAGTACTCC.

This clonotype was detected ten times or more. The V gene is TRBV2, the J gene TRBJ2-7; D is undetermined. With 3 bases removed from V and 3 bases from J, the gap between germline ends came to 12 bases. The germline V gene encodes CDR1 SNHLY and CDR2 FYNNEI. The CDR3 is made up of 14 amino acids. The CDR3 region has the DNA TGTGCCAGCAGTGAGGGCAAACTACACTACGAGCAGTACTTC. It codes for CASSEGKLHYEQYF. The full variable domain, completed using reference TRBV2 and TRBJ2-7, is EPEVTQTPSHQVTQMGQEVILRCVPISNHLYFYWYRQILGQKVEFLVSFYNNEISEKSEIFDDQFSVERPDGSNFTLKIRSTKLEDSAMYFCASSEGKLHYEQYFGPGTRLTVT.

This clonotype was detected ten times or more. This chain uses TRBV2 with TRBJ2-6; TRBD1 aligns across 8 bases. Germline V CDR1 and CDR2: SNHLY, FYNNEI. The V segment lost 10 bases and the J segment 12 bases; nucleotides outside the gene matches: 11. This CDR3 has 13 amino acids. CDR3 sequence (DNA): TGTGCCAACGACAACGGACAGGGAGGCGTCCTGACTTTC. The encoded protein is CANDNGQGGVLTF.